This passage covers 30 T cell receptor beta chains from one sample sequenced in a study of blood T cell repertoires in COVID-19. Data came from immunoSEQ multiplex PCR; TCRdb stores just in-frame clones and leaves some out. This sample carries around 180,000 clones, around 81% of them seen once, and the ten largest clones take roughly an eighth. The sequenced material came from peripheral blood. Source of these receptors: a woman older than 75 with COVID-19, enrolled during active disease.

The chain combines TRBV6-1 with TRBJ2-5; 10 positions match TRBD2. This CDR3 contains 15 residues. V gave up 3 bases and J gave up 5 bases; unmatched junction bases: 6. Germline CDR1 MNHNS, CDR2 SASEGT. The DNA for the CDR3 is TGTGCCAGCAGTGAGTCTAGCGGGAGTAGGGAGACCCAGTACTTC. Its protein is CASSESSGSRETQYF.

The chain carries TRBV30 and TRBJ2-7; D unclear. The CDR3 extends over 11 amino acids. V was trimmed by 5 bases and J by 4 bases, leaving 9 bases between them. The V gene's germline CDR1 is GTSNPN and CDR2 SVGIG (reference sequence). The CDR3 region is CAWGRLYEQYF. The CDR3 DNA is TGTGCCTGGGGGCGCCTTTACGAGCAGTACTTC.

The chain is built from TRBV7-9 and TRBJ2-1; tentatively, D is TRBD2 (5 bases). This CDR3 has 15 amino acids. V dropped 4 bases and J dropped 7 bases, with 17 bases sitting between them. Germline loops: CDR1 SEHNR, CDR2 FQNEAQ (reference sequence). CDR3 nucleotide sequence: TGTGCCAGCAGCTCAGTGGGAGATGGGAAGAATGAGCAGTTCTTC. This codes for CASSSVGDGKNEQFF.

This clone has only one observation. This chain links TRBV13 with TRBJ1-2; TRBD1 matches at 7 bases. The V gene's germline CDR1 is PRHDT and CDR2 FYEKMQ (reference sequence). This CDR3 region has 16 residues. The V segment lost 5 bases and the J segment 5 bases; nucleotides outside the gene matches: 14. CDR3 bases: TGTGCCAGCAGCGCGACCCTCGACAGGGTGACATATGGCTACACCTTC. Translation gives CASSATLDRVTYGYTF.

V is TRBV7-2 and J is TRBJ1-2; 7 bases match TRBD1. CDR3 length equals 17 residues. Germline V gene lookup returns CDR1 SGHTA and CDR2 FQGNSA. V lost 1 base and J lost 4; bases outside the gene matches: 12. DNA for the CDR3: TGTGCCAGCAGCTTAGAGGGTTGGTCAGGGGGACTCTATGGCTACACCTTC. Its translation is CASSLEGWSGGLYGYTF.

This clone was recorded only once. J is TRBJ2-1 and V is TRBV6-2 or TRBV6-3; 8 nucleotides line up with TRBD1. V lost 1 base to trimming and J lost 9 bases; unmatched junction nucleotides: 5. Germline V lookup: CDR1 MNHEY, CDR2 SVGEGT. The CDR3 sequence is 14 residues long. The CDR3 region has the DNA TGTGCCAGCAGTTACTTACAGGGGGGAGGTGAGCAGTTCTTC. Its protein product is CASSYLQGGGEQFF.

The chain carries TRBV19 and TRBJ2-2; D is unresolved. V gave up 2 bases and J gave up 4 bases, with 5 bases separating them. This CDR3 has 13 residues. Germline V lookup: CDR1 LNHDA, CDR2 SQIVND (reference sequence). The DNA of the CDR3 is TGTGCCAGTAGTATACGACTCACCGGGGAGCTGTTTTTT. Translated, it gives CASSIRLTGELFF.

The gene calls are TRBV3-1 (or the pseudogene TRBV3-2) and TRBJ2-3; D may be TRBD2 (6 bases). The germline gives CDR1 LGHDT, CDR2 YNNKEL (reference sequence). CDR3 length: 15 amino acids. Trimming removed 1 base at V and 6 bases at J, with 14 bases between. CDR3 protein: CASSQVGTGKDTQYF. The CDR3 DNA sequence: TGTGCCAGCAGCCAAGTCGGGACTGGGAAGGATACGCAGTATTTT.

The rearrangement joins TRBV27 to TRBJ2-3; 7 nucleotides agree with TRBD1. Germline V lookup: CDR1 MNHEY, CDR2 SMNVEV (reference sequence). The CDR3 is 16 residues long. V shed 5 bases and J 3 bases; nucleotides not matched to a gene: 11. The CDR3 DNA is TGTGCCAGCAGTAGATACCCAACAGGGGCGACAGATACGCAGTATTTT. Its translation: CASSRYPTGATDTQYF.

Of note for this clone: The junction and the germline gene differ at one end; a read error may be behind it. V is TRBV29-1 and J is TRBJ2-7, with 15 bases identical to TRBD2. In germline, CDR1 is SQVTM, CDR2 ANQGSEA. This CDR3 has 16 amino acids. CDR3 DNA: TGCAGCGTTGCTGGGACTAGCGGGAGGCAACCCTACAAGCAGTACTTC. The encoded protein is CSVAGTSGRQPYKQYF.

The gene calls are TRBV11-2 and TRBJ2-2, with D possibly being TRBD2 (6 bases). V lost 3 bases and J 1 base, leaving 12 bases between the germline ends. The CDR3 is made up of 16 amino acids. The germline V gene encodes CDR1 SGHAT and CDR2 FQNNGV. This chain's CDR3 is CASSFLASGNTGELFF. The CDR3 DNA sequence: TGTGCCAGCAGCTTCCTAGCGTCGGGGAACACCGGGGAGCTGTTTTTT.

The CDR3 nucleotides read TGCAGTGCTAACAGTAGTGATGAGCAGTTCTTC. Amino acids: CSANSSDEQFF. The V and J genes are TRBV20-1 and TRBJ2-1; D gene uncertain. The ends were cut back, 4 bases at V and 8 bases at J, with 9 bases in the middle. The CDR3 extends over 11 amino acids. Per germline, CDR1 DFQATT and CDR2 SNEGSKA (reference sequence).

The V gene is TRBV10-3, the J gene TRBJ2-5, with a possible D match to TRBD2 (6 bases). This CDR3 is built from 14 residues. The V gene's germline CDR1 is ENHRY and CDR2 SYGVKD. V gave up 4 bases and J gave up 4 bases, with 13 bases separating them. CDR3 sequence: CAISGRAAPETQYF. The CDR3 DNA reads TGTGCCATCAGTGGGAGGGCCGCGCCAGAGACCCAGTACTTC.

The V gene is TRBV5-8, the J gene TRBJ2-1; TRBD1 agrees at 9 bases. V dropped 2 bases and J dropped 6; count of bases not matched to a gene: 3. The CDR3 covers 14 residues. Germline CDR1 SGHTS, CDR2 YDEGEE. For the CDR3, the DNA is TGTGCCAGCAGCTTAGGGACAGGGATCAATGAGCAGTTCTTC. It translates to CASSLGTGINEQFF.

This clone was counted once. The CDR3: CASSSEVEVYGYTF. CDR3 coding DNA: TGTGCCAGCAGCTCCGAGGTGGAGGTCTATGGCTACACCTTC. The chain has TRBV7-2 and TRBJ1-2; D gene ambiguous. This CDR3 is 14 amino acids long. The V gene's germline CDR1 is SGHTA and CDR2 FQGNSA. The V gene lost 4 bases and the J gene lost 4 bases, with 13 bases spanning the gap.

The V call is TRBV19, the J call TRBJ1-2; 8 nucleotides agree with TRBD1. The ends lost 5 bases at V and 1 base at J; junction bases unmatched: 6. The CDR3 length is 15 residues. Germline V lookup: CDR1 LNHDA, CDR2 SQIVND (reference sequence). The CDR3 reads CASSARQGINYGYTF. For the CDR3, the DNA is TGTGCCAGTAGTGCCCGACAGGGGATTAACTATGGCTACACCTTC.

V gene TRBV29-1 combines with J gene TRBJ2-7, with 10 nucleotides matching TRBD1. J was trimmed by 6 bases and V by 1 base; bases with no gene match: 6. This CDR3 region has 14 residues. CDR1 and CDR2 (germline): SQVTM, ANQGSEA. CDR3 in amino acids: CSVEGDRGGPEQYF. In nucleotides, the CDR3 is TGCAGCGTTGAAGGGGACAGGGGAGGACCCGAGCAGTACTTC.

The rearrangement links TRBV4-3 to TRBJ1-4; no clear D. The CDR3 is made up of 15 amino acids. V lost 4 bases and J lost 5, with 14 bases in between. Germline loops: CDR1 LGHNA, CDR2 YSLEER. The DNA for the CDR3 is TGCGCCAGCAGCCTAATGTGGAGTGGGAATGAAAAACTGTTTTTT. It is translated as CASSLMWSGNEKLFF.

This clone was observed once. The chain uses TRBV6-1 and TRBJ2-3; 10 nucleotides line up with TRBD2. Per the germline V gene, CDR1 is MNHNS and CDR2 is SASEGT. The CDR3 has 12 amino acids. The V segment lost 0 bases and the J segment 15 bases; nucleotides outside the gene matches: 3. CDR3 sequence (DNA): TGTGCCAGCAGTGAAGCGAGCGGGGGGGCTTATTTT. Its protein product is CASSEASGGAYF.

The V and J genes are TRBV29-1 and TRBJ2-1; maybe TRBD2 (6 bases). Germline loops: CDR1 SQVTM, CDR2 ANQGSEA. There are 14 residues in the CDR3. V shed 3 bases and J shed 4 bases, with 13 bases lying between them. The CDR3 DNA reads TGCAGCGTTGACGGTAGCGGAGAATACAATGAGCAGTTCTTC. It translates to CSVDGSGEYNEQFF.

This clone was seen only a few times. The genes are TRBV28 and TRBJ1-2; possible D gene TRBD1, 6 bases. CDR3 size: 15 residues. V lost 3 bases to trimming and J lost 1 base, with 12 bases between them. Germline V gene data show CDR1 as MDHEN and CDR2 as SYDVKM. CDR3 sequence: CASSLSAGVNYGYTF. The CDR3 region has the DNA TGTGCCAGCAGTTTGTCGGCAGGGGTTAACTATGGCTACACCTTC.

V and J are TRBV5-4 and TRBJ1-2, with TRBD1 matching over 10 bases. This CDR3 has 16 residues. CDR1 SGHNT and CDR2 YYREEE come from the germline V gene (reference sequence). J gave up 0 bases and V 4 bases, and 6 bases lay outside the gene matches. The CDR3, as DNA: TGTGCCAGCAGCCCGGACAGGGGGGAGCCTAACTATGGCTACACCTTC. Residues: CASSPDRGEPNYGYTF.

The CDR3, as DNA: TGTGCCAGCAGCTTAGCCTTCCCGGGACAGGCACGCGCTAGCACAGATACGCAGTATTTT. Translating gives CASSLAFPGQARASTDTQYF. This rearrangement joins TRBV11-3 to TRBJ2-3; TRBD1 matches 8 bases. CDR3 length equals 20 residues. Losses at the gene ends were 1 base for V and 0 bases for J; bases not matched to a gene: 15. Germline V gives CDR1 SGHNT, CDR2 YENEEA.

This clone turned up a few times. This sequence joins TRBV7-9 and TRBJ1-1; perhaps TRBD1 as D (6 bases). V was shortened by 0 bases and J by 2 bases, with 13 bases between the two germline ends. The CDR3 runs to 16 residues. Germline V gene data show CDR1 as SEHNR and CDR2 as FQNEAQ (reference sequence). The CDR3 bases are TGTGCCAGCAGCTTAGCCCGAACAGGGAGTAACACTGAAGCTTTCTTT. This gives the protein CASSLARTGSNTEAFF.

This clone was counted once. The chain couples TRBV15 to TRBJ1-2; 10 bases align to TRBD1. V gave up 4 bases and J gave up 8 bases; unmatched junction bases: 4. This CDR3 is 13 amino acids long. Germline CDR1 is LNHNV and CDR2 is YYDKDF (reference sequence). The CDR3 region is CATSKDRGYGYTF. The CDR3 DNA sequence: TGTGCCACCAGCAAGGACAGGGGGTACGGCTACACCTTC.

The V call is TRBV7-2, the J call TRBJ1-2; TRBD1 aligns across 8 bases. Germline lookup yields CDR1 SGHTA and CDR2 FQGNSA. The V and J ends lost 5 bases and 5 bases, in that order; junction bases with no gene match: 10. The CDR3 covers 15 residues. The CDR3 sequence is CASSPTGVNWYGYTF. In DNA form, the CDR3 reads TGTGCCAGCAGCCCGACAGGGGTGAATTGGTATGGCTACACCTTC.

The chain joins TRBV10-3 to TRBJ1-1, with 10 bases aligning to TRBD1. Germline V gives CDR1 ENHRY, CDR2 SYGVKD. CDR3 size: 13 residues. V trimming: 6 bases; J trimming: 11 bases; junction bases outside the gene matches: 9. The chain's CDR3 is CAISGQGGTGAFF. The CDR3 region has the DNA TGTGCCATCAGCGGACAGGGGGGAACTGGGGCTTTCTTT.

The genes are TRBV6-5 and TRBJ2-1, with 10 bases fitting TRBD2. The germline gives CDR1 MNHEY, CDR2 SVGAGI. V lost 6 bases, J lost 9 bases, and 5 bases stayed unmatched. The CDR3 has 13 amino acids. CDR3 nucleotide sequence: TGTGCCAGCAGAGCCGGGACTAGCGTTGAGCAGTTCTTC. Amino acid sequence: CASRAGTSVEQFF.

This clone was counted ten times or more. The chain combines TRBV7-9 with TRBJ2-2; 15 nucleotides line up with TRBD2. Germline loops: CDR1 SEHNR, CDR2 FQNEAQ (reference sequence). With V trimmed by 5 bases and J by 3 bases, 4 bases remained unmatched. This CDR3 has 17 residues. The CDR3 reads CASSPGLAGGHTGELFF. The CDR3 bases are TGTGCCAGCAGCCCGGGACTAGCGGGGGGTCACACCGGGGAGCTGTTTTTT. Full variable domain (remainder filled in from reference TRBV7-9 and TRBJ2-2): DTGVSQNPRHKITKRGQNVTFRCDPISEHNRLYWYRQTLGQGPEFLTYFQNEAQLEKSRLLSDRFSAERPKGSFSTLEIQRTEQGDSAMYLCASSPGLAGGHTGELFFGEGSRLTVL.

As regards this clone: This sample includes further DNA sequences coding for the same CDR3. The V and J genes are TRBV27 and TRBJ2-7; perhaps TRBD2 as D (5 bases). V was cut by 3 bases and J by 0 bases, with 9 bases left in between. Germline V gives CDR1 MNHEY, CDR2 SMNVEV (reference sequence). The CDR3 contains 14 residues. CDR3: CASSLTGSSYEQYF. The CDR3 region has the DNA TGTGCCAGCAGTTTGACGGGGAGCTCCTACGAGCAGTACTTC.